This T cell receptor (beta chain) emerged from a study of shared clonotypes between healthy human individuals. This CDR3 has 15 residues. Germline lookup yields CDR1 SGHTS and CDR2 YDEGEE. Trimming removed 2 bases from V and 3 bases from J; junction bases left unmatched: 6. Comment on this clone: The antigen remains unidentified.

The data were produced by immunoSEQ multiplex PCR, yet TCRdb's version contains in-frame clones alone and is incomplete. The sample carries 850,000 to 1,200,000 clones, approximately 70% recorded once. Study-wide findings and caveats: Despite large depth, sorted-subset datasets appeared incompletely sequenced. A small donor pool kept down the genetic and exposure-history diversity that was represented. The study found lower generation probabilities in non-shared clonotypes than in those shared by all four donors.

Naive CD4+ cells were CD45RA-selected; the remaining cells were memory. The source of this sequence is a man in his late teens or twenties in good health. The J gene is TRBJ2-3, the V gene TRBV5-8, with 7 bases fitting TRBD1. Input material: memory CD4+ T cells sorted from blood. Sample subset: CD45RA-negative fraction. The CDR3 region has the DNA TGTGCCAGCAGCTTAGGGGGCCGTCGGACAGATACGCAGTATTTT. Its protein product is CASSLGGRRTDTQYF.